Below, one T cell receptor (beta chain) is given with its context. Sequenced by immunoSEQ multiplex PCR; TCRdb stores in-frame clones only, minus some. Here the sample spans about 26,000 clones, about four fifths being singletons. This specimen belongs to a study of blood T cell repertoires in COVID-19. Whole-study context: The cDNA or gDNA used as material had been derived from T cells, B-cell-depleted T cells, or PBMCs.

CDR1 is SGHTA, CDR2 FQGNSA, per germline. CDR3 length: 16 residues. The ends were cut back, 4 bases at V and 2 bases at J, with 12 bases in the middle. Sequences were obtained from peripheral blood. This sequence joins TRBV7-2 and TRBJ2-6; TRBD1 might be the D (6 bases). The clonotype originates from a human donor in a cohort sampled during active COVID-19. The CDR3 here is CASSSDRPPGANVLTF. The DNA for the CDR3 is TGTGCCAGCAGCTCGGACAGACCTCCTGGGGCCAACGTCCTGACTTTC.